This T cell receptor (beta chain) appears in the sequencing data of a study of cytomegalovirus exposure and HLA in healthy donors. General study results and limits: It was found in a later analysis that first-cohort TCR clusters tended to co-occur in the 100 to 150 validation repertoires.

Turning to this clone: Its antigen is unidentified.

TCRdb's copy holds only in-frame clones and misses some; the assay was immunoSEQ multiplex PCR. The table includes some 230,000 clones, under 95% detected once. V shed 6 bases, J shed 2 bases, and the junction held 8 bases outside the gene matches. The germline V gene has CDR1 MNHEY and CDR2 SVGAGI. The CDR3 extends over 15 amino acids. Sequencing was performed on PBMCs. The receptor was isolated from a woman aged 18-29 years in good health and CMV-seronegative. The V call is TRBV6-5, the J call TRBJ2-3, with 7 bases matching TRBD1. This chain's CDR3 is CASSLPTGITDTQYF. The DNA for the CDR3 is TGTGCCAGCAGCCTCCCGACAGGGATCACAGATACGCAGTATTTT.